The T cell receptor (beta chain) described here comes from a study of graft-versus-host responses after intestinal transplantation. For the study at large: Anti-thymocyte globulin induction was given to all recipients, followed by tacrolimus and steroids for 2 to 3 years.

The germline CDR1 and CDR2 sequences are SGDLS and YYNGEE. The CDR3 has 14 residues. V dropped 0 bases and J dropped 5 bases, with 8 bases sitting between them. General study results and limits: GvH clones were found in recipient marrow; some appeared first in ileum or blood. Graft-versus-host to host-versus-graft clonal ratios in allografts were high in patients with graft-donor T cell macrochimerism.

With respect to this clone: Its antigen is not identified.

Assay used: immunoSEQ multiplex PCR; TCRdb lists only in-frame clones, some missing. The table lists about 99,000 clones, under 95% of them singletons. The source was unstimulated CD8+ T cells sorted from spleen or lymph node cells, collected before transplant. This TCR came from a human donor who was the organ donor for an intestinal transplant. The chain links TRBV9 to TRBJ2-2; D ambiguous. This CDR3 is CASSVVPTTGELFF. CDR3 nucleotide sequence: TGTGCCAGCAGCGTAGTTCCTACTACCGGGGAGCTGTTTTTT. The whole variable domain, filled in from reference TRBV9 and TRBJ2-2, reads DSGVTQTPKHLITATGQRVTLRCSPRSGDLSVYWYQQSLDQGLQFLIQYYNGEERAKGNILERFSAQQFPDLHSELNLSSLELGDSALYFCASSVVPTTGELFFGEGSRLTVL.